This entry is about one T cell receptor (beta chain). Its specific antigen is unknown. Base qualities are missing; no much larger clone stands one base away. Other nucleotide sequences in the sample specify the same CDR3. Taken from the germline V gene, the CDR1 and CDR2 loops are SNHLY and FYNNEI. The CDR3 starts with the cysteine, ends with the phenylalanine, and has 13 residues. The sequence is cut down to CDR3 DNA, 39 bases in frame from base 1. The junction shows trimming of 5 bases on V and 4 bases on J, plus 10 bases between the germline ends. Healthy HIV-negative adults with no recently reported acute infections or vaccinations were included as donors. Every donor was a Caucasian adult living in Nashville, Tennessee, USA. Magnetic negative selection was used to enrich CD4+ T cells, after which naive cells were positively selected on CD45RA and the negative fraction became the memory subset. Blood was collected by leukapheresis, and PBMCs were isolated by Ficoll-Histopaque density gradient centrifugation and then cryopreserved in liquid nitrogen vapor phase. Analytical flow cytometry was used to check the purity and quantity of each magnetically sorted T cell population. Genomic DNA was isolated from each sorted fraction and quantified by UV absorbance on a Nanodrop 2000c.

This specimen comes from a study of shared clonotypes between healthy human individuals (dated by TCRdb to the early 2020s). In the study overall: The cohort included a few men and a couple of women between 18 and 49 years of age. For each donor, CD4 naive and CD4 memory were each given three plates, CD8 naive was given two plates, and CD8 memory was given one plate. Blood TCR repertoires of about 5 healthy adults were deeply sequenced to estimate repertoire size and the extent of clonotype sharing between individuals. Different laboratories and diverse techniques were used to prepare libraries and sequence TCR repertoires, to increase sequencing depth and limit assay-specific biases. Between about 0.85 and 9.5 billion PBMCs per donor were obtained by leukapheresis.

Using the deep immunoSEQ assay, multiplex PCR amplified TCR CDR3 regions from genomic DNA. Extracted genomic DNA from each cell subset was distributed evenly across all wells of several immunoSEQ 96-well plates, and each plate was treated as a replicate. For sorted subsets, roughly 200 ng of genomic DNA, equivalent to some 30,000 T cell genomes, went into each replicate PCR. Purified libraries were measured with a Qubit 3.0 fluorometer, size-checked on a Bioanalyzer 2100, and measured again with the KAPA Library Quantification kit. A separate single-read 150-cycle Illumina NextSeq 550 flow cell was used to sequence each immunoSEQ 96-well plate. The authors' pipeline ran thus. The immunoSEQ output contained only junctional sequences without quality scores, so filtering could not match that applied to full-length reads. To assign V/J genes and CDR3, sequences were annotated against IMGT germline references using PyIR, a Python wrapper for IgBLAST v1.9. Reads were filtered out if the reads had weak V/J assignments (E-value above 1e-6), no CDR3, stop codons, out-of-frame junctions, or ambiguous translated residues. V3J clonotypes were defined as sequences sharing an identical inferred V gene, J gene, and CDR3 amino acid sequence. The percentage overlap between two repertoires was calculated by dividing the number of shared unique clonotypes by the size of the smaller repertoire. Three approaches were used to assess repertoire richness: RTK rarefaction, the Chao1 estimator, and Recon v2.1 estimates of unobserved clonotypes. For all TCRbeta clonotypes obtained by the gDNA method from a handful of donors, generation probabilities were computed with OLGA. TCRdb took this table from immuneACCESS and kept in-frame rearrangements with V and J called. Such tables lack part of the clones; where checked against another copy, unresolved V genes explain under half of the gap, and the rest is unexplained. That table gives V, J and clone size, and the DNA gave D and trimming. The sample table contains around 2.5 million clones; only one count was recorded for roughly 93% of them. The ten top clones hold about 0.38% of the sample.

Paper-wide results and their limitations: When a handful of donors were compared, the shared fraction of clonotypes was 5% to 6.5% for naive CD4, approximately 3.3% for naive CD8, 2.3% for memory CD4, and less than 0.45% for memory CD8. Based on pairwise subsampling, the degree of clonotype sharing among donors was expected to be affected by sequencing depth. Even with the large sequencing depth, rarefaction of the sorted-subset datasets indicated that sequencing was incomplete. Estimated clonotype richness was generally larger for naive than for memory subsets. Because the study included only a small number of donors, the genetic and exposure-history diversity represented was limited. Higher generation probabilities were observed for clonotypes shared by all four sorted-subset donors than for non-shared clonotypes. Sampling was limited to blood, and TCR repertoires in tissue likely differ from TCR repertoires in blood.

The sequence came from a man younger than 35 in good health. Some clones in this sample may be carry-over from other donors' samples. Sequencing was carried out using naive CD4+ T cells from PBMCs. The cell subset or site label corresponds to: CD45RA+ positively selected. This sequence uses TRBV2 and TRBJ2-3; the D gene is not confidently resolved. Read as DNA, the sequence is TGTGCCAGCAGTCTCCAGGACCCAGATACGCAGTATTTT. It encodes CASSLQDPDTQYF.